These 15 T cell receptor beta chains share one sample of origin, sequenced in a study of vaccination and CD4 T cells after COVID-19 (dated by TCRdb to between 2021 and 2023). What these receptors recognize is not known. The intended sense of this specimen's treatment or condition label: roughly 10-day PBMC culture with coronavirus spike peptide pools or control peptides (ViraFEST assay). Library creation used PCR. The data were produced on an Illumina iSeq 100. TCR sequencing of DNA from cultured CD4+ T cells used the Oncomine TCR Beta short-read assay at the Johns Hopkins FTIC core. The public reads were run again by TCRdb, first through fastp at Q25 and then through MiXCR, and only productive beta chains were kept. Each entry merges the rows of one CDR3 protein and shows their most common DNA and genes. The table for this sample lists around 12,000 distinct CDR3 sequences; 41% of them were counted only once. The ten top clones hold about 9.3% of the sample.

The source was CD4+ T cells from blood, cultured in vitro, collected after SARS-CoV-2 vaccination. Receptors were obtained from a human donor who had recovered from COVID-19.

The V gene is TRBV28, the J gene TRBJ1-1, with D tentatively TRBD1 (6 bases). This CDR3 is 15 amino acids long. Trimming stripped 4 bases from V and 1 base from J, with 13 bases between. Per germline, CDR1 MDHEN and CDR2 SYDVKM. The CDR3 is CASSSPRGRNTEAFF. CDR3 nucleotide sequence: TGTGCCAGCAGTTCCCCGAGGGGGAGGAACACTGAAGCTTTCTTT. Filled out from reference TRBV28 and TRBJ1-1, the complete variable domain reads DVKVTQSSRYLVKRTGEKVFLECVQDMDHENMFWYRQDPGLGLRLIYFSYDVKMKEKGDIPEGYSVSREKKERFSLILESASTNQTSMYLCASSSPRGRNTEAFFGQGTRLTVV.

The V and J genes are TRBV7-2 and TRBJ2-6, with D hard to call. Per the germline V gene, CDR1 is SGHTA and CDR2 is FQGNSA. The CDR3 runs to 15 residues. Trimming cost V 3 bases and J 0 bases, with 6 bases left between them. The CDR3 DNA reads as TGTGCCAGCAGCTTTGACGGCTCTGGGGCCAACGTCCTGACTTTC. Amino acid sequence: CASSFDGSGANVLTF.

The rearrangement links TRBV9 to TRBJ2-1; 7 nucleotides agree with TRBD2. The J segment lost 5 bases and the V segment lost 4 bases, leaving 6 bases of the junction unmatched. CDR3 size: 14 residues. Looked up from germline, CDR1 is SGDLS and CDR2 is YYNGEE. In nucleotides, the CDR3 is TGTGCCAGCAGCCCCGGGACTACTGACAATGAGCAGTTCTTC. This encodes CASSPGTTDNEQFF. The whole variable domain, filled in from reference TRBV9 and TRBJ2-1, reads DSGVTQTPKHLITATGQRVTLRCSPRSGDLSVYWYQQSLDQGLQFLIQYYNGEERAKGNILERFSAQQFPDLHSELNLSSLELGDSALYFCASSPGTTDNEQFFGPGTRLTVL.

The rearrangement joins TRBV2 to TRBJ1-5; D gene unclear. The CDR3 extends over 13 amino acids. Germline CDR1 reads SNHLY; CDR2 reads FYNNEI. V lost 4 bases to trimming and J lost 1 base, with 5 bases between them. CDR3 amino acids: CASSADSNQPQHF. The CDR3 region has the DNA TGTGCCAGCAGTGCGGACAGCAATCAGCCCCAGCATTTT.

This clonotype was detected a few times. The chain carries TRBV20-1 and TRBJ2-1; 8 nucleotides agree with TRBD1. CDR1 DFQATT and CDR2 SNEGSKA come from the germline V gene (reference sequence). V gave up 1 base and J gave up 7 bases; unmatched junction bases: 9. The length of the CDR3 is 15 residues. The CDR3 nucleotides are TGCAGTGCTAGAGTTTGGGACAGGTTACTTAATGAGCAGTTCTTC. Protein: CSARVWDRLLNEQFF.

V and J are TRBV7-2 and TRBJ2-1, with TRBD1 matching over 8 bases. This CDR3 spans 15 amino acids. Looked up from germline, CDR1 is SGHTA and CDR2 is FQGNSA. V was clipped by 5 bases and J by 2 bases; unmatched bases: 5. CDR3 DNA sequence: TGTGCCAGCAGCCTTGGACAGGGCACCTACAATGAGCAGTTCTTC. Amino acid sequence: CASSLGQGTYNEQFF.

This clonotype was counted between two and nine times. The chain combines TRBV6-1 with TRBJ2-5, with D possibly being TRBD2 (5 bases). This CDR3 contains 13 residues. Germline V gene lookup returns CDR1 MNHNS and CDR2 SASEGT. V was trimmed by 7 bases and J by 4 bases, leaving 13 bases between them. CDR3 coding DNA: TGTGCCAGCAAAAAGGACCTAGCAGAGACCCAGTACTTC. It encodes CASKKDLAETQYF.

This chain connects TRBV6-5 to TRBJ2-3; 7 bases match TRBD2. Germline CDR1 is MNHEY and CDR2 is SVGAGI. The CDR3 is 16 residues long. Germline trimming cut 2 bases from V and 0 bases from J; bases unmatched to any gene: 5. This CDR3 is CASSYRRGTSTDTQYF. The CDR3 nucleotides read TGTGCCAGCAGTTACCGGCGGGGGACTAGCACAGATACGCAGTATTTT.

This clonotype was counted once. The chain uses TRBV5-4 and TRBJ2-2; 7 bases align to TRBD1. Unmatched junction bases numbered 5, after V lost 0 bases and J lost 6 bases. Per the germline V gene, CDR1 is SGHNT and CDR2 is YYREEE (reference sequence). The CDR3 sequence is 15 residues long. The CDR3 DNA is TGTGCCAGCAGCTTGGTTCAGGGGGTGGCCGGGGAGCTGTTTTTT. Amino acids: CASSLVQGVAGELFF.

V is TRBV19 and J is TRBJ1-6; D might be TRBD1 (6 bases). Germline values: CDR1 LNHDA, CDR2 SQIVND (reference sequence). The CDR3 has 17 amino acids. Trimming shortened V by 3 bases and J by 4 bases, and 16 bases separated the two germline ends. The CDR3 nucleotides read TGTGCCAGTAGTATTAGAAGTCCGGGACAATATAATTCACCCCTCCACTTT. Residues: CASSIRSPGQYNSPLHF.

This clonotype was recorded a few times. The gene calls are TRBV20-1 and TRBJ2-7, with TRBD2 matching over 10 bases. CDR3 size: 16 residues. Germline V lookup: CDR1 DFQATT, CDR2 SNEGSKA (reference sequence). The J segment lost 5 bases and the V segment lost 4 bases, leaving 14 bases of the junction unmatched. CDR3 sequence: CSATTIAGGRHHEQYF. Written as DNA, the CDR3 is TGCAGTGCTACAACGATAGCGGGGGGCCGGCACCACGAGCAGTACTTC.

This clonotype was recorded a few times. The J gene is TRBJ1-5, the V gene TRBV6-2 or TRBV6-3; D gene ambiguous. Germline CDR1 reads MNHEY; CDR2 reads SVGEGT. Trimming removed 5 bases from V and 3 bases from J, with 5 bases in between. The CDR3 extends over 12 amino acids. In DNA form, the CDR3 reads TGTGCCAGCAGTGAGCTCAATCAGCCCCAGCATTTT. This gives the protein CASSELNQPQHF.

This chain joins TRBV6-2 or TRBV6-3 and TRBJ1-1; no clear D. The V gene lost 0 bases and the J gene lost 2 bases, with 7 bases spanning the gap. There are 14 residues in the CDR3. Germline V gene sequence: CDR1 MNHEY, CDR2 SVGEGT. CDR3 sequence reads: CASSYSPYNTEAFF. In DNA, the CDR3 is TGTGCCAGCAGTTACTCTCCGTATAACACTGAAGCTTTCTTT.

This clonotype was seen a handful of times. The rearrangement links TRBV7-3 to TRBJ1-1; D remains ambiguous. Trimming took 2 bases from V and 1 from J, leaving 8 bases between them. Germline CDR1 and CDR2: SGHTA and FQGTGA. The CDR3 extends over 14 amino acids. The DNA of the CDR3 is TGTGCCAGCAGCTTAGAGGCGGGGAACACTGAAGCTTTCTTT. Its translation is CASSLEAGNTEAFF.

CDR3 sequence reads: CASSFRERGEQYF. The CDR3, as DNA: TGTGCCAGCAGTTTCCGAGAGAGGGGGGAGCAGTACTTC. The V call is TRBV27, the J call TRBJ2-7, with D perhaps TRBD1 (6 bases). The ends were cut back, 3 bases at V and 7 bases at J, with 13 bases in the middle. CDR3 length: 13 residues. Germline CDR1 is MNHEY and CDR2 is SMNVEV (reference sequence).